Below, one TCR beta chain is given with its context. Its specificity is unknown. The data derive from a study of OX40 agonist ivuxolimab in advanced cancers. Study context: Patients got intravenous ivuxolimab at 0.01 to 10 mg/kg every 2 weeks. Three partial responders included one hepatocellular carcinoma patient and two cutaneous melanoma patients. Findings of the study overall: Clonal expansion from baseline to week 6 occurred in both CD4+ and CD8+ T cells.

Baseline, cycle 4 day 1, and cycle 7 day 1 were the blood sampling points. TCRdb keeps only in-frame clones here, not all; method: immunoSEQ multiplex PCR. Among nearly 65,000 clones listed, 91% were seen once. V dropped 1 base and J dropped 8; count of bases not matched to a gene: 1. Germline V gene data show CDR1 as SGHTA and CDR2 as FQGNSA. This CDR3 has 13 residues. The receptor's source is an adult with an advanced solid tumor such as melanoma, head and neck, liver or kidney cancer. Sequencing used CD4+ or CD8+ T cells sorted from blood, obtained in a trial of the OX40 agonist ivuxolimab. V usage is TRBV7-2 and J usage is TRBJ2-1; 8 positions agree with TRBD2. The CDR3 bases are TGTGCCAGCAGCTTAGAACTAGCGGATGAGCAGTTCTTC. Its protein product is CASSLELADEQFF.